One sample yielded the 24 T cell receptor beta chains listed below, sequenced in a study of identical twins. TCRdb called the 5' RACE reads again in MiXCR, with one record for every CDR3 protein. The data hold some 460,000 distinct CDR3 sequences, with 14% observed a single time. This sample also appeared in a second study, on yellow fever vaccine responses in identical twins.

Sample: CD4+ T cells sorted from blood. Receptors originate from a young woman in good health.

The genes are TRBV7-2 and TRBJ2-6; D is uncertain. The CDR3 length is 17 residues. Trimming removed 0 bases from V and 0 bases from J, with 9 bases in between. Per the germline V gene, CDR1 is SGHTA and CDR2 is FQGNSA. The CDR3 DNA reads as TGTGCCAGCAGCTTAGCAGGCGGTAGCTCTGGGGCCAACGTCCTGACTTTC. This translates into CASSLAGGSSGANVLTF.

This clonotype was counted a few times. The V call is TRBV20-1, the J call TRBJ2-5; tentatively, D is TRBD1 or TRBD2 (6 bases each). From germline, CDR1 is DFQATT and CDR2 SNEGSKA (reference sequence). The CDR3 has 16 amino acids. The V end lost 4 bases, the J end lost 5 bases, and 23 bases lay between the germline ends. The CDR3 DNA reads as TGCAGTGCTATGGCTTCGCGGTTAGGGGGGACGGAGACCCAGTACTTC. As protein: CSAMASRLGGTETQYF.

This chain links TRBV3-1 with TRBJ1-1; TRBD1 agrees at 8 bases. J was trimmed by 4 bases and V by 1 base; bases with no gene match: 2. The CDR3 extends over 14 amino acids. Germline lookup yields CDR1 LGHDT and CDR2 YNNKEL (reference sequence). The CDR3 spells CASSQAGGGTEAFF. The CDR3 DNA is TGTGCCAGCAGCCAAGCAGGGGGCGGCACTGAAGCTTTCTTT. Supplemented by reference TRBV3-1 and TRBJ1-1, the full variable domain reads DTAVSQTPKYLVTQMGNDKSIKCEQNLGHDTMYWYKQDSKKFLKIMFSYNNKELIINETVPNRFSPKSPDKAHLNLHINSLELGDSAVYFCASSQAGGGTEAFFGQGTRLTVV.

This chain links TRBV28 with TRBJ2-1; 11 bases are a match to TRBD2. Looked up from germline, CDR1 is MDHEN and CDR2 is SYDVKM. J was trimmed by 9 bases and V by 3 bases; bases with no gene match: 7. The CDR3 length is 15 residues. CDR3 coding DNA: TGTGCCAGCAGTTTTAGGCTAGCGGGGGGCCCTGAGCAGTTCTTC. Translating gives CASSFRLAGGPEQFF. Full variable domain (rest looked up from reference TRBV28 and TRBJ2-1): DVKVTQSSRYLVKRTGEKVFLECVQDMDHENMFWYRQDPGLGLRLIYFSYDVKMKEKGDIPEGYSVSREKKERFSLILESASTNQTSMYLCASSFRLAGGPEQFFGPGTRLTVL.

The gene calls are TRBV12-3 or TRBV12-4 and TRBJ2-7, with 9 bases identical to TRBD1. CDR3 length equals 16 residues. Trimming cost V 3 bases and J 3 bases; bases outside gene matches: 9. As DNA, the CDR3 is TGTGCCAGCAGTTTCCGACGGACAGGGGCCGGCTACGAGCAGTACTTC. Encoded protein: CASSFRRTGAGYEQYF.

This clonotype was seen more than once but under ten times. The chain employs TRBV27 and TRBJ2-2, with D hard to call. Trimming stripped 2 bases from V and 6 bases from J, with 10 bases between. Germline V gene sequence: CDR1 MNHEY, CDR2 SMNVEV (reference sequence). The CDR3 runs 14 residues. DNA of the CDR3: TGTGCCAGCAGTTTAACCAGGAGTTCCGGGGAGCTGTTTTTT. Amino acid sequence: CASSLTRSSGELFF.

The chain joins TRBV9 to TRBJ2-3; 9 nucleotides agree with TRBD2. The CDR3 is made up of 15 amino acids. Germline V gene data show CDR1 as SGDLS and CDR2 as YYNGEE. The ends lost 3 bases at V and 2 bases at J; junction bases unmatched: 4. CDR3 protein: CASSGAGGDTDTQYF. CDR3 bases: TGTGCCAGCAGCGGAGCGGGGGGCGACACAGATACGCAGTATTTT.

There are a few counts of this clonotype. Here the CDR3 reads CASSPLRGGHSYNEQFF. The CDR3 nucleotides are TGTGCCAGCTCTCCGCTGCGAGGGGGTCACTCCTACAATGAGCAGTTCTTC. This chain joins TRBV28 and TRBJ2-1; D is perhaps TRBD1 (6 bases). The CDR3 is made up of 17 amino acids. CDR1 and CDR2 from the germline V gene are MDHEN and SYDVKM. Trimming removed 8 bases at V and 0 bases at J, with 20 bases between.

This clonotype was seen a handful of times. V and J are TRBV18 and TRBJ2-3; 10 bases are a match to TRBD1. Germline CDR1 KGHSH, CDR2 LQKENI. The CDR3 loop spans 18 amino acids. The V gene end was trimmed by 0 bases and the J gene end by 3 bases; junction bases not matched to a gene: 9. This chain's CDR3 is CASSPPIWTGGYTDTQYF. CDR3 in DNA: TGTGCCAGCTCACCACCCATATGGACAGGGGGATATACAGATACGCAGTATTTT.

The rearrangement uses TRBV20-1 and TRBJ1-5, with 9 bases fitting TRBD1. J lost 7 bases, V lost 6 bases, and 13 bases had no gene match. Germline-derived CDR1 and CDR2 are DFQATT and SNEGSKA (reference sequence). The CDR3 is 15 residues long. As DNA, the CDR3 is TGCAGTGCGTATCAACCGGGACAGGGACAGCAGCCCCAGCATTTT. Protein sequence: CSAYQPGQGQQPQHF.

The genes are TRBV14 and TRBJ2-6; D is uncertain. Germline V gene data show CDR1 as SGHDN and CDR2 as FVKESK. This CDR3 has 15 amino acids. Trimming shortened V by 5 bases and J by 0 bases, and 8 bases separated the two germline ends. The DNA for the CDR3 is TGTGCCAGCAGCGGAATACTCTCTGGGGCCAACGTCCTGACTTTC. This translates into CASSGILSGANVLTF.

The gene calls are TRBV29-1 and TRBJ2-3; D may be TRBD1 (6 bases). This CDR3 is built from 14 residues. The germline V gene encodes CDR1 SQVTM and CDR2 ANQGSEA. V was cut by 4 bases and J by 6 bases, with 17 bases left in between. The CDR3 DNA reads TGCAGCGTTGCGAAAGGGGGAGCCAAGGATACGCAGTATTTT. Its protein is CSVAKGGAKDTQYF.

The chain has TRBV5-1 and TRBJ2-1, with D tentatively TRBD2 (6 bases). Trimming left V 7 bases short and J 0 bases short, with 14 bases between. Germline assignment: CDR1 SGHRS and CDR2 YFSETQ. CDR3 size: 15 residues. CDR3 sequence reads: CASRTLGGSYNEQFF. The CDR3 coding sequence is TGCGCCAGCCGGACACTCGGGGGCTCCTACAATGAGCAGTTCTTC.

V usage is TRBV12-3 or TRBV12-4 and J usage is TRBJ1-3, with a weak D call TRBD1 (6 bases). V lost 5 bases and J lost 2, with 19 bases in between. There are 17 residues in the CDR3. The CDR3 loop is CASSLLEGGRPGNTIYF. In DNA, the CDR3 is TGTGCCAGCAGTCTCCTCGAGGGGGGCCGCCCTGGAAACACCATATATTTT.

The CDR3 coding sequence is TGTGCCAGCAGTTTAACCGGGGGCAGGAATGGCTACACCTTC. It is translated as CASSLTGGRNGYTF. J is TRBJ1-2 and V is TRBV28; D may be TRBD1 (6 bases). CDR1 is MDHEN, CDR2 SYDVKM, per germline. V lost 2 bases, J lost 6 bases, and 13 bases lay in between. This CDR3 is 14 amino acids long.

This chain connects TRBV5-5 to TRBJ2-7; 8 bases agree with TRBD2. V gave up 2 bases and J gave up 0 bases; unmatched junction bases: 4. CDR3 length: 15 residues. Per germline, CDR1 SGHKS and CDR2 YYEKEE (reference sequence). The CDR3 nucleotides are TGTGCCAGCAGCTTTGAACTAGCGGCCTCCTACGAGCAGTACTTC. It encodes CASSFELAASYEQYF. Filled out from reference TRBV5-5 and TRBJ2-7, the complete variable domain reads DAGVTQSPTHLIKTRGQQVTLRCSPISGHKSVSWYQQVLGQGPQFIFQYYEKEERGRGNFPDRFSARQFPNYSSELNVNALLLGDSALYLCASSFELAASYEQYFGPGTRLTVT.

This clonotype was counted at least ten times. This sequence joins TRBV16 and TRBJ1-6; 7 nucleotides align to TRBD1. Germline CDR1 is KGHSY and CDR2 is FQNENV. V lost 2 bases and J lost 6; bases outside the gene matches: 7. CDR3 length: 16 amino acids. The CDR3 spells CASSQRRDSPNSPLHF. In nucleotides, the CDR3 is TGTGCCAGCAGCCAAAGGAGGGACAGCCCTAATTCACCCCTCCACTTT.

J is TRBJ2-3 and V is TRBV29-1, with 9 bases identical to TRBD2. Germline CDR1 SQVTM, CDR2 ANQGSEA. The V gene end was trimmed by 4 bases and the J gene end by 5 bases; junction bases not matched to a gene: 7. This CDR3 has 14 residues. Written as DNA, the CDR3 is TGCAGCGTTGGATCTAGCGGGGTCCAAGATACGCAGTATTTT. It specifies CSVGSSGVQDTQYF.

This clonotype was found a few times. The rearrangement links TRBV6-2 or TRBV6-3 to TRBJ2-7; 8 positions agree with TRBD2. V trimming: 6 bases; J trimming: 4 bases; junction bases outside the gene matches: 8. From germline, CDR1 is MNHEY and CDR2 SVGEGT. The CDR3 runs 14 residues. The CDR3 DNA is TGTGCCAGCAGATCGGGACTAGAGATATACGAGCAGTACTTC. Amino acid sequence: CASRSGLEIYEQYF.

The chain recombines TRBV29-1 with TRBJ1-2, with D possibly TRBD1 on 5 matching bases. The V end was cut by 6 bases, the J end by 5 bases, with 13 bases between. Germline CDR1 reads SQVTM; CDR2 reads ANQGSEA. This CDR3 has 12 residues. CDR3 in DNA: TGCAGCGTGGCCGGGACGGGATATGGCTACACCTTC. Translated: CSVAGTGYGYTF.

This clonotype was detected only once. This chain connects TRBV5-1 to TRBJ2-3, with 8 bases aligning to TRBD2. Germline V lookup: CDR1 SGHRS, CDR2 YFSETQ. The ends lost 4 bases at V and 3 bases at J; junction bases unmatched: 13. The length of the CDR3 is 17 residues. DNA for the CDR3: TGCGCCAGCAGCCCCAATCTAGCGGGCGGGGGGACAGATACGCAGTATTTT. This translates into CASSPNLAGGGTDTQYF.

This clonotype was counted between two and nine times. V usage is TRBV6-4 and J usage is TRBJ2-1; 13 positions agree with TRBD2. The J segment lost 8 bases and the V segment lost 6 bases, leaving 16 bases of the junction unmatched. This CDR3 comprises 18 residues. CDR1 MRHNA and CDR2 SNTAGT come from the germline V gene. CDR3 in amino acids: CASSALAGGARRKDEQFF. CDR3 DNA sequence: TGTGCCAGCAGCGCACTAGCGGGGGGGGCCAGGCGAAAAGATGAGCAGTTCTTC.

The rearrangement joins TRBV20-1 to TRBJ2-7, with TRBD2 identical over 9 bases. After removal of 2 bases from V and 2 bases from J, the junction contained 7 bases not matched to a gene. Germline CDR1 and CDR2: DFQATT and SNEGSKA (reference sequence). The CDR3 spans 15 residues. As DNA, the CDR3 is TGCAGTGCTAGATCGGCTAGCGGGGTTACCTACGAGCAGTACTTC. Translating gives CSARSASGVTYEQYF.

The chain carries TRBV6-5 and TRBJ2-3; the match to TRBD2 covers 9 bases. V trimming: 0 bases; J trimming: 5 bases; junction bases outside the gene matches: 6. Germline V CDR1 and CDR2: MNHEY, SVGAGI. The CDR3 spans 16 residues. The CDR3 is CASSYSWSSGEDTQYF. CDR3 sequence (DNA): TGTGCCAGCAGTTACTCGTGGTCTAGCGGGGAAGATACGCAGTATTTT.